This T cell receptor (beta chain) comes out of a study of cytomegalovirus exposure and HLA in healthy donors. With 60 Vbeta and 13 Jbeta primers, the PCR was carried out. Libraries were prepared by immunoSEQ multiplex PCR; TCRdb keeps only in-frame clonotypes and omits some of them. The sample yields some 180,000 clones, 77% seen once. On this clone itself: Its antigen remains unknown.

The CDR3 extends over 16 amino acids. The germline V gene encodes CDR1 MNHEY and CDR2 SVGAGI. The V and J ends lost 4 bases and 3 bases respectively, with 18 bases between them. Study results and caveats: At a 0.05 false discovery rate, a later analysis found 16,951 TCR beta sequences to be associated with HLA alleles.

This sequence joins TRBV6-5 and TRBJ1-1; possibly TRBD1 for D (6 bases). The sequence came from a man between 18 and 35 years old in good health and CMV-seronegative. The sequenced sample consisted of PBMCs. For the CDR3, the DNA is TGTGCCAGCAGTTCCAGGGCTCAGGGGAAGGACACTGAAGCTTTCTTT. It encodes CASSSRAQGKDTEAFF.